Below, 15 T cell receptor beta chains from the same sample are listed, as sequenced in a study of OX40 agonist ivuxolimab in advanced cancers. Here immunoSEQ multiplex PCR was the method, and the copy in TCRdb shows in-frame clones only, minus some. Of around 25,000 clones in the sample, roughly 82% are singletons; the top ten hold more than 25%. Source: CD4+ or CD8+ T cells sorted from blood, taken in a trial of the OX40 agonist ivuxolimab. These receptors all stem from an adult with an advanced solid tumor such as melanoma, head and neck, liver or kidney cancer.

V and J are TRBV5-4 and TRBJ2-4; the D is unclear. Germline-derived CDR1 and CDR2 are SGHNT and YYREEE (reference sequence). CDR3 length: 14 amino acids. V lost 4 bases to trimming and J lost 0 bases, with 8 bases between them. CDR3 bases: TGTGCCAGCAGCCCCGGAATAGCCAAAAACATTCAGTACTTC. It translates to CASSPGIAKNIQYF.

This clone was picked up one time. This sequence joins TRBV4-1 and TRBJ2-7, with 8 bases aligning to TRBD1. J gave up 3 bases and V 3 bases, and 10 bases lay outside the gene matches. The CDR3 has 16 residues. The germline CDR1 and CDR2 sequences are MGHRA and YSYEKL. CDR3 nucleotide sequence: TGCGCCAGCAGCCAGCTCCAGGGGGCGCCCGTCTACGAGCAGTACTTC. It encodes CASSQLQGAPVYEQYF.

Only one count was recorded for this clone. The chain recombines TRBV4-1 with TRBJ1-4, with 7 bases that match TRBD1. Germline lookup yields CDR1 MGHRA and CDR2 YSYEKL. The CDR3 covers 15 residues. V shed 6 bases, J shed 2 bases, and the junction held 6 bases outside the gene matches. The CDR3 protein is CASRLQQGTNEKLFF. The CDR3 region has the DNA TGCGCCAGCAGACTCCAACAGGGGACTAATGAAAAACTGTTTTTT.

The chain employs TRBV27 and TRBJ2-1; D not certain. CDR1 and CDR2 from the germline V gene are MNHEY and SMNVEV (reference sequence). The CDR3 covers 12 residues. V was trimmed by 0 bases and J by 6 bases, leaving 3 bases between them. The CDR3 DNA follows: TGTGCCAGCAGTTTATCAGGCAATGAGCAGTTCTTC. Protein: CASSLSGNEQFF.

The chain recombines TRBV19 with TRBJ2-3; 7 positions agree with TRBD1. After removal of 1 base from V and 2 bases from J, the junction contained 3 bases not matched to a gene. The CDR3 has 15 residues. Germline V gene sequence: CDR1 LNHDA, CDR2 SQIVND (reference sequence). CDR3 sequence (DNA): TGTGCCAGTAGTATAGTGACAGGGCCCACAGATACGCAGTATTTT. Translated, it gives CASSIVTGPTDTQYF.

The chain couples TRBV19 to TRBJ2-1; D may be TRBD2 (6 bases). CDR1 is LNHDA and CDR2 is SQIVND in the germline V gene (reference sequence). The CDR3 has 12 residues. V dropped 5 bases and J dropped 12 bases, with 14 bases sitting between them. The DNA for the CDR3 is TGTGCCAGTAGTGGGTCGGGGGAGGTGCAGTTCTTC. Its protein is CASSGSGEVQFF.

The chain couples TRBV6-8 to TRBJ2-5; D remains ambiguous. Deletions cut 8 bases from V and 4 bases from J, with 20 bases between. Germline V CDR1 and CDR2: MNHGY, SAAAGT. The CDR3 totals 15 residues. As DNA, the CDR3 is TGTGCCAGCGATACCATTGTGGTTTCTCGAGAGACCCAGTACTTC. Its protein product is CASDTIVVSRETQYF.

This sequence joins TRBV7-3 and TRBJ2-3, with 7 positions matching TRBD2. The germline V gene encodes CDR1 SGHTA and CDR2 FQGTGA. Trimming removed 5 bases from V and 4 bases from J; junction bases left unmatched: 9. This CDR3 has 15 residues. In DNA form, the CDR3 reads TGTGCCAGCAGCCTGACTAGCTCCTCATCAGATACGCAGTATTTT. It codes for CASSLTSSSSDTQYF.

The V call is TRBV7-9, the J call TRBJ1-5; 9 positions match TRBD1. The germline gives CDR1 SEHNR, CDR2 FQNEAQ (reference sequence). The CDR3 length is 14 residues. Unmatched junction bases numbered 3, after V lost 5 bases and J lost 4 bases. The CDR3 sequence is CASSKQGANQPQHF. The CDR3 DNA reads as TGTGCCAGCAGCAAACAGGGGGCGAATCAGCCCCAGCATTTT.

The genes are TRBV7-8 and TRBJ2-3; a possible D gene is TRBD1 (5 bases). This CDR3 region has 14 residues. Trimming shortened V by 5 bases and J by 2 bases, and 11 bases separated the two germline ends. In germline, CDR1 is SGHVS, CDR2 FQNEAQ. CDR3 in DNA: TGTGCCAGCAGCGCGCAGGGAAACACAGATACGCAGTATTTT. As protein: CASSAQGNTDTQYF.

The chain is built from TRBV28 and TRBJ1-5, with unresolved D. CDR3 length equals 14 residues. Trimming removed 2 bases at V and 6 bases at J, with 11 bases between. Per germline, CDR1 MDHEN and CDR2 SYDVKM. DNA of the CDR3: TGTGCCAGCAGTTTAAGTCTCCGGGGTCAGCCCCAGCATTTT. This translates into CASSLSLRGQPQHF.

This chain uses TRBV7-9 with TRBJ1-2; D gene unclear. V was trimmed by 5 bases and J by 7 bases, leaving 8 bases between them. The germline V gene has CDR1 SEHNR and CDR2 FQNEAQ (reference sequence). The CDR3 consists of 11 residues. The CDR3 spells CASSATRGYTF. The CDR3 region has the DNA TGTGCCAGCAGCGCAACACGTGGCTACACCTTC.

V usage is TRBV7-9 and J usage is TRBJ1-1; 7 bases are shared with TRBD1. Germline assignment: CDR1 SEHNR and CDR2 FQNEAQ (reference sequence). V lost 5 bases to trimming and J lost 3 bases; unmatched junction nucleotides: 12. The CDR3 extends over 16 amino acids. CDR3 sequence (DNA): TGTGCCAGCAGCCCACAACTAGGACAGGCCGACACTGAAGCTTTCTTT. This translates into CASSPQLGQADTEAFF.

The chain carries TRBV7-9 and TRBJ2-3, with D maybe TRBD1 (6 bases). Germline CDR1 reads SEHNR; CDR2 reads FQNEAQ (reference sequence). V dropped 4 bases and J dropped 2 bases, with 13 bases sitting between them. The CDR3 sequence is 15 residues long. Written as DNA, the CDR3 is TGTGCCAGCAGCTGGCCCGGACAGTTCACAGATACGCAGTATTTT. Its protein product is CASSWPGQFTDTQYF.

DNA for the CDR3: TGTGCCAGCAGCTTCGGGAACACTGAAGCTTTCTTT. Translated: CASSFGNTEAFF. The rearrangement links TRBV5-6 to TRBJ1-1, with D unclear. Germline V gives CDR1 SGHDT, CDR2 YYEEEE. Deletions cut 2 bases from V and 1 base from J, with 3 bases between. The CDR3 is made up of 12 amino acids.